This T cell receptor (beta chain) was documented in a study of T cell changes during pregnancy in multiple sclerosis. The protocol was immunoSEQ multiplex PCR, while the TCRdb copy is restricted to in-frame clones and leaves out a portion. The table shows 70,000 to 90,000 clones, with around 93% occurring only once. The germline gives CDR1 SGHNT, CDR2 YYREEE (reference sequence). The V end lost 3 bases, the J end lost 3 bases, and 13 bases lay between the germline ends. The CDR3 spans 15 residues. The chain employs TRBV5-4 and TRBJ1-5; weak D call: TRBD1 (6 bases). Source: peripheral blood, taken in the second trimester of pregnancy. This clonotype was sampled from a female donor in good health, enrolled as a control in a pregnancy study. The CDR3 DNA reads TGTGCCAGCAGCTCCGGCAGGGGCAACAATCAGCCCCAGCATTTT. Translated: CASSSGRGNNQPQHF.